The 11 T cell receptor beta chains in this list originate from one sample, sequenced in a study of neurological immune-mediated disorders. The time point was: longitudinal time-point 1 (baseline). TCRdb ran MiXCR on the 5' RACE reads and lists one entry per CDR3 protein. The sample lists roughly 36,000 distinct CDR3 sequences, 3.2% occurring once. Specimen: PBMCs. Receptor source: a woman aged 60 to 75 with multiple sclerosis.

This clonotype was detected ten times or more. V usage is TRBV6-5 and J usage is TRBJ1-6, with a possible D match to TRBD1 (5 bases). CDR3 length: 15 residues. Between the trimmed V and J ends, which lost 7 bases and 5 bases, there was a span of 15 bases. CDR1 and CDR2 from the germline V gene are MNHEY and SVGAGI. The CDR3 DNA reads TGTGCCAGCACCATGGGTACAGGAAATAATTCACCCCTCCACTTT. Its protein is CASTMGTGNNSPLHF.

This clonotype was counted many times. The chain couples TRBV28 to TRBJ1-5; D remains ambiguous. The CDR3 loop spans 13 amino acids. With 5 bases removed from V and 7 bases from J, the gap between germline ends came to 12 bases. Germline CDR1 is MDHEN and CDR2 is SYDVKM. This CDR3 reads CASSPNPWQPQHF. The CDR3 coding sequence is TGTGCCAGCAGTCCCAACCCATGGCAGCCCCAGCATTTT.

There are many counts of this clonotype. The chain employs TRBV5-1 and TRBJ2-3; 8 nucleotides agree with TRBD1. V lost 3 bases to trimming and J lost 4 bases; unmatched junction nucleotides: 4. Germline V CDR1 and CDR2: SGHRS, YFSETQ. This CDR3 is built from 14 residues. The CDR3 is CASSSGQGADTQYF. The CDR3 DNA reads as TGCGCCAGCAGCTCAGGACAGGGTGCAGATACGCAGTATTTT. Combining the CDR3 with reference TRBV5-1 and TRBJ2-3 gives the whole variable domain KAGVTQTPRYLIKTRGQQVTLSCSPISGHRSVSWYQQTPGQGLQFLFEYFSETQRNKGNFPGRFSGRQFSNSRSEMNVSTLELGDSALYLCASSSGQGADTQYFGPGTRLTVL.

The sample holds many counts of this clonotype. The chain has TRBV7-8 and TRBJ2-6; 14 nucleotides agree with TRBD2. This CDR3 contains 18 residues. The V gene's germline CDR1 is SGHVS and CDR2 FQNEAQ. V shed 5 bases, J shed 3 bases, and the junction held 6 bases outside the gene matches. DNA for the CDR3: TGTGCCAGCAGCGTATTGACTAGCGGGGGGGTTGGGGCCAACGTCCTGACTTTC. Translating it yields CASSVLTSGGVGANVLTF. The full variable domain, rest sourced from reference TRBV7-8 and TRBJ2-6, is GAGVSQSPRYKVAKRGQDVALRCDPISGHVSLFWYQQALGQGPEFLTYFQNEAQLDKSGLPSDRFFAERPEGSVSTLKIQRTQQEDSAVYLCASSVLTSGGVGANVLTFGAGSRLTVL.

This clonotype was seen ten or more times. The V gene is TRBV7-6, the J gene TRBJ1-1, with D perhaps TRBD1 (6 bases). Trimming shortened V by 5 bases and J by 9 bases, and 25 bases separated the two germline ends. CDR3 size: 16 residues. Germline assignment: CDR1 SGHVS and CDR2 FNYEAQ. The CDR3, as DNA: TGTGCCAGCAGCCCTACCCACATAACATCAGGGGCTCAAGCTTTCTTT. This gives the protein CASSPTHITSGAQAFF.

This clonotype was seen a few times. The chain carries TRBV5-1 and TRBJ1-5, with D unresolved. Per the germline V gene, CDR1 is SGHRS and CDR2 is YFSETQ. The CDR3 is 13 amino acids. V lost 5 bases and J lost 7, with 13 bases in between. The CDR3 protein is CASRSELGQPQHF. As DNA, the CDR3 is TGCGCCAGCAGAAGTGAGCTGGGGCAGCCCCAGCATTTT.

This clonotype was seen repeatedly, ten times or more. V usage is TRBV12-3 or TRBV12-4 and J usage is TRBJ2-7; 7 positions match TRBD1. The ends lost 3 bases at V and 1 base at J; junction bases unmatched: 6. The CDR3 has 15 amino acids. The CDR3 nucleotides read TGTGCCAGCAGTTTTCGACAGGGCCCTTCCTACGAGCAGTACTTC. Translation gives CASSFRQGPSYEQYF.

This clonotype rates as medium-sized (0.01 to 0.1%). The rearrangement joins TRBV10-3 to TRBJ2-7; 13 nucleotides align to TRBD2. Germline CDR1 reads ENHRY; CDR2 reads SYGVKD. The CDR3 spans 16 residues. J gave up 7 bases and V 3 bases, and 9 bases lay outside the gene matches. In nucleotides, the CDR3 is TGTGCCATCAGTGATGGGCGACTAGCGGGGGGCAGTGAGCAGTACTTC. It is translated as CAISDGRLAGGSEQYF.

This clonotype was observed at least ten times. The genes are TRBV5-6 and TRBJ2-1; 7 nucleotides agree with TRBD1. Germline V gene sequence: CDR1 SGHDT, CDR2 YYEEEE. J was trimmed by 0 bases and V by 2 bases; bases with no gene match: 5. The CDR3 length is 16 residues. CDR3 region: CASSFRTGSSYNEQFF. The CDR3, as DNA: TGTGCCAGCAGCTTCCGGACAGGTAGCTCCTACAATGAGCAGTTCTTC.

This clonotype has at least ten counts. The V call is TRBV20-1, the J call TRBJ1-1; D unclear. This CDR3 has 15 amino acids. Trimming cost V 2 bases and J 0 bases, with 13 bases left between them. Germline CDR1 and CDR2: DFQATT and SNEGSKA (reference sequence). The CDR3 loop reads CSARKVLRMNTEAFF. In DNA, the CDR3 is TGCAGTGCTAGAAAAGTCCTAAGGATGAACACTGAAGCTTTCTTT.

The sample holds many counts of this clonotype. V usage is TRBV7-2 and J usage is TRBJ2-7, with TRBD1 identical over 7 bases. The ends lost 1 base at V and 6 bases at J; junction bases unmatched: 3. CDR3 length: 13 amino acids. The germline gives CDR1 SGHTA, CDR2 FQGNSA. This chain's CDR3 is CASSLETGREQYF. The CDR3 DNA follows: TGTGCCAGCAGCTTAGAGACAGGGCGCGAGCAGTACTTC.